This T cell receptor beta chain was identified during a study of blood T cell repertoires in COVID-19. Clones were sequenced by immunoSEQ multiplex PCR, and TCRdb holds only the in-frame ones, with some missing. This table has a few hundred thousand clones, around 92% appearing once. The CDR3 contains 15 residues. CDR1 and CDR2 (germline): LGHNA, YSLEER. V lost 3 bases and J lost 0, with 9 bases in between. The sample taken for sequencing was peripheral blood. The V and J genes are TRBV4-3 and TRBJ2-1; possible D gene TRBD1, 6 bases. The TCR comes from a woman in her thirties with COVID-19, enrolled during active disease. In DNA, the CDR3 is TGCGCCAGCAGCCACGACAGGAGCTCCTACAATGAGCAGTTCTTC. This codes for CASSHDRSSYNEQFF.